This T cell receptor beta chain is from a study of T cell responses to AZD1222 COVID-19 vaccine. Study-wide background: Second-dose intervals of approximately 4 or approximately 12 weeks were pooled.

The germline gives CDR1 SGHTA, CDR2 FQGNSA. The CDR3 length is 14 residues. The V end lost 0 bases, the J end lost 11 bases, and 16 bases lay between the germline ends. Generated by immunoSEQ multiplex PCR, the TCRdb table keeps only in-frame clones and is missing some. Here the sample spans fewer than 120,000 clones, roughly four fifths being singletons. This clone was seen once. The receptor was isolated from an adult in good health. The specimen comprised peripheral blood, sampled on day 0 of AZD1222 vaccination. The chain links TRBV7-2 to TRBJ1-1, with unresolved D. This chain's CDR3 is CASSLAPAEMAAFF. CDR3 DNA sequence: TGTGCCAGCAGCTTAGCGCCAGCGGAAATGGCGGCTTTCTTT.